Here is one TCR beta chain with its context. Antigen unknown. Other DNA sequences in the sample encode the same CDR3. The sample belongs to a study of shared clonotypes between healthy human individuals. In the study overall: Used for every donor were three CD4 naive, three CD4 memory, two CD8 naive and one CD8 memory plate.

The germline gives CDR1 SEHNR, CDR2 FQNEAQ (reference sequence). V lost 5 bases and J 7 bases, leaving 9 bases between the germline ends. This CDR3 contains 12 residues. Study-wide results and caveats: Naive subsets usually exceeded memory subsets in estimated richness.

Sequencing was performed with immunoSEQ multiplex PCR; in TCRdb, only in-frame clones are kept and a portion is missing. The sample shows roughly 2.1 million clones, roughly 91% of them seen only once. As defined, naive CD8 cells were CD45RO-negative and positively selected for CCR7, with terminally differentiated effector memory CD45RA+ cells excluded. Sequenced: naive CD8+ T cells from PBMCs. The sequence was collected from a man aged 18 to 30 in good health. Some clones in this sample may be carry-over from other donors' samples. V gene TRBV7-9 combines with J gene TRBJ2-1, with D tentatively TRBD2 (6 bases). DNA for the CDR3: TGTGCCAGCAGCCGACTAGGGAATGAGCAGTTCTTC. Its protein is CASSRLGNEQFF. The full variable domain, in which reference TRBV7-9 and TRBJ2-1 provide the parts outside the CDR3, is DTGVSQNPRHKITKRGQNVTFRCDPISEHNRLYWYRQTLGQGPEFLTYFQNEAQLEKSRLLSDRFSAERPKGSFSTLEIQRTEQGDSAMYLCASSRLGNEQFFGPGTRLTVL.